These T cell receptor beta chains were read from a single sample in a study of T-cell reconstitution after alpha-beta-depleted transplantation in children. TCRdb reprocessed the PCR reads with MiXCR, giving one entry per CDR3 protein. The sample lists 200,000 to 250,000 distinct CDR3 sequences, roughly a quarter seen once, with less than 3.5% in the top ten. Sample: PBMCs, taken before TCRalphabeta/CD19-depleted stem cell transplant. Every receptor here comes from a girl aged 2 to 10 with Fanconi anemia, due to receive a stem cell transplant. Both conserved end residues are part of each CDR3. The D gene is left open where the match is weak. Size tells how often a clone was seen (once, few, many) or the class of an expanded clone, and some rows leave it out.

clone_size	v_call	j_call	d_call	cdr3_nt	cdr3_aa
many	TRBV11-2	TRBJ1-6	-	TGTGCCAGCAGCCTATGGCGTGGGGAAAATTCACCCCTCCACTTT	CASSLWRGENSPLHF
many	TRBV28	TRBJ2-7	-	TGTGCCAGCAGTCCCACGGGGCAAGGGGCTAACCACGAGCAGTACTTC	CASSPTGQGANHEQYF
few	TRBV29-1	TRBJ1-1	-	TGCAGCGCTGTGAGGGGAACCACTGAAGCTTTCTTT	CSAVRGTTEAFF
-	TRBV20-1	TRBJ2-1	-	TGCAGTGCTAGAGATGCTGCTTACAATGAGCAGTTCTTC	CSARDAAYNEQFF
-	TRBV27	TRBJ2-7	TRBD2	TGTGCCAGCAGAAGCGGGAGGGCATTGACCGAGCAGTACTTC	CASRSGRALTEQYF
few	TRBV24-1	TRBJ2-5	TRBD1	TGTGCCACCAGTGATTGGGACAGCCAAGAGACCCAGTACTTC	CATSDWDSQETQYF
-	TRBV29-1	TRBJ2-1	-	TGCAGCGTTGGACCTCCCTGGGGGGGCGATGAGCAGTTCTTC	CSVGPPWGGDEQFF
-	TRBV7-9	TRBJ2-7	-	TGTGCCAGCAGCCACCGGGGACTCTACGAGCAGTACTTC	CASSHRGLYEQYF
-	TRBV29-1	TRBJ1-3	-	TGCAGCGTTGAGGATCCATTAGAAGGTGGAAACACCATATATTTT	CSVEDPLEGGNTIYF
many	TRBV20-1	TRBJ2-7	-	TGCAGTGCTAGAGATCTCTTTCGCGTTGGGGGAACCTACGAGCAGTACTTC	CSARDLFRVGGTYEQYF
many	TRBV20-1	TRBJ2-7	-	TGCAGTGCTTCCGACTTGACGAGCTCCTACGAGCAGTACTTC	CSASDLTSSYEQYF
-	TRBV18	TRBJ2-5	-	TGTGCCAGCTCACCACTCCGTGGGGCGGGAAGCCAAGAGACCCAGTACTTC	CASSPLRGAGSQETQYF
few	TRBV7-2	TRBJ2-3	-	TGTGCCAGCAGCTTACTCTGGGGGGCGTTGAGCACAGATACGCAGTATTTT	CASSLLWGALSTDTQYF
many	TRBV6-2/TRBV6-3	TRBJ2-7	-	TGTGCCAGCAGTCCGTGGATGTCCTACGAGCAGTACTTC	CASSPWMSYEQYF
many	TRBV29-1	TRBJ2-3	-	TGCAGCGTTGAAGACCCGAAACGAGATACGCAGTATTTT	CSVEDPKRDTQYF
many	TRBV20-1	TRBJ2-3	-	TGCAGTGCCGGTAACGGAGGGGTCGGAGATACGCAGTATTTT	CSAGNGGVGDTQYF
many	TRBV20-1	TRBJ2-5	TRBD2	TGCAGTGCCCGACACTGGGGGGGATACGAGGAGACCCAGTACTTC	CSARHWGGYEETQYF
many	TRBV20-1	TRBJ2-7	-	TGCAGCCCACGCTCCTTAGCGGAACCATCCTACGAGCAGTACTTC	CSPRSLAEPSYEQYF
many	TRBV6-4	TRBJ2-3	TRBD2	TGTGCCAGCAGTGACTCCAGCGGGGGGGGCACAGATACGCAGTATTTT	CASSDSSGGGTDTQYF
-	TRBV4-1	TRBJ2-7	-	TGCGCCAGCAGCCAAGATAAGGGACAAGAGGTTCCCGAGCAGTACTTC	CASSQDKGQEVPEQYF
-	TRBV29-1	TRBJ2-1	-	TGCAGCGTTGTTTTAGCGCTTCGACCACATGAGCAGTTCTTC	CSVVLALRPHEQFF
once	TRBV20-1	TRBJ2-7	TRBD1	TGCAGTGCACCGGGACAGGGGGACTACGAGCAGTACTTC	CSAPGQGDYEQYF
many	TRBV7-2	TRBJ2-1	TRBD2	TGTGCCAGCAGCGCCTCTAGCGGGAGATTTGAGCAGTTCTTC	CASSASSGRFEQFF
many	TRBV7-2	TRBJ1-5	-	TGTGCCAGCAGCTTATCAGGGTTCAATCAGCCCCAGCATTTT	CASSLSGFNQPQHF
-	TRBV6-1	TRBJ2-3	-	TGTGCCAGCACTAGAACATACACAGATACGCAGTATTTT	CASTRTYTDTQYF
-	TRBV18	TRBJ2-7	-	TGTGCCAGCTCACCAGGGGTTCCCAGCAGGTACTTC	CASSPGVPSRYF
-	TRBV28	TRBJ1-5	TRBD1	TGTGCCAGCAGTTTATTGGCAAAACAGGGGGCCGATCAGCCCCAGCATTTT	CASSLLAKQGADQPQHF
many	TRBV29-1	TRBJ2-3	-	TGCAGCGTTAAGATGTGGGGGCGGGGCATCACAGATACGCAGTATTTT	CSVKMWGRGITDTQYF
-	TRBV5-1	TRBJ2-5	TRBD1	TGCGCCAGCAGCCTCATCGGACAGGGGGCTTCGAAGACCCAGTACTTC	CASSLIGQGASKTQYF
many	TRBV29-1	TRBJ2-1	TRBD2	TGCAGCGTTGAAGATCGGGGGGGGAGATACAATGAGCAGTTCTTC	CSVEDRGGRYNEQFF
-	TRBV7-2	TRBJ2-7	TRBD2	TGTGCCAGCAGGGAAGGACTAGTCCTATCCGAGCAGTACTTC	CASREGLVLSEQYF
-	TRBV4-2	TRBJ2-5	TRBD1	TGTGCCAGCAGCCAAGACTGGGACAGCCAAGAGACCCAGTACTTC	CASSQDWDSQETQYF
many	TRBV7-2	TRBJ2-3	-	TGTGCCAGCAGCTTCATGGGGTCAGATACGCAGTATTTT	CASSFMGSDTQYF
-	TRBV5-1	TRBJ2-7	-	TGCGCCAGCAGCTTGGCGCCCCCCTACGAGCAGTACTTC	CASSLAPPYEQYF
-	TRBV20-1	TRBJ2-1	TRBD1	TGCAGTGCAAACGACAGGGGGGTCTACAATGAGCAGTTCTTC	CSANDRGVYNEQFF
many	TRBV12-3/TRBV12-4	TRBJ2-7	-	TGTGCCAGCAGTTTATACGAGGGAGGCCACGAGCAGTACTTC	CASSLYEGGHEQYF
-	TRBV28	TRBJ2-1	TRBD1	TGTGCCAGCAGTTTATTGACAGGGAGTCGCAATGAGCAGTTCTTC	CASSLLTGSRNEQFF
many	TRBV27	TRBJ2-3	TRBD2	TGTGCCAGCAGCCCCCATACGGCTAGCGGGAGGACAGATACGCAGTATTTT	CASSPHTASGRTDTQYF
few	TRBV9	TRBJ2-1	TRBD2	TGTGCCAGCAGCGTAAAACTAGCGGGGGCCCTATCCTACAATGAGCAGTTCTTC	CASSVKLAGALSYNEQFF
few	TRBV5-1	TRBJ2-3	-	TGCGCCAGCAGCTTAAGGCAGAGCACAGATACGCAGTATTTT	CASSLRQSTDTQYF
many	TRBV29-1	TRBJ2-7	-	TGCAGCGTTGAAGTTGGGCTAGATTCCGAGCAGTACTTC	CSVEVGLDSEQYF
once	TRBV15	TRBJ2-5	-	TGTGCCACCAGCAGACCTCAAAAGACCCAGTACTTC	CATSRPQKTQYF
many	TRBV6-5	TRBJ2-7	-	TGTGCCAGCAGACGACGGGACTCTTCCTACGAGCAGTACTTC	CASRRRDSSYEQYF
many	TRBV29-1	TRBJ1-1	-	TGCAGCGTTGTTGGCAGGATGAACACTGAAGCTTTCTTT	CSVVGRMNTEAFF
-	TRBV19	TRBJ2-7	-	TGTGCCAGTAGTAGGGTTTACAGCAACTCCTACGAGCAGTACTTC	CASSRVYSNSYEQYF
few	TRBV20-1	TRBJ2-1	TRBD2	TGCAGTGCTAGTAGGCTAGCGGTCCTTTTGGAGCAGTTCTTC	CSASRLAVLLEQFF
many	TRBV10-3	TRBJ2-1	TRBD2	TGTGCCATCAGTGACTCTTACCCAGGACTAGCGGGTGAGCAGTTCTTC	CAISDSYPGLAGEQFF
-	TRBV28	TRBJ2-5	-	TGTGCCAGCAGCCCTACGGGGGACGAGACCCAGTACTTC	CASSPTGDETQYF